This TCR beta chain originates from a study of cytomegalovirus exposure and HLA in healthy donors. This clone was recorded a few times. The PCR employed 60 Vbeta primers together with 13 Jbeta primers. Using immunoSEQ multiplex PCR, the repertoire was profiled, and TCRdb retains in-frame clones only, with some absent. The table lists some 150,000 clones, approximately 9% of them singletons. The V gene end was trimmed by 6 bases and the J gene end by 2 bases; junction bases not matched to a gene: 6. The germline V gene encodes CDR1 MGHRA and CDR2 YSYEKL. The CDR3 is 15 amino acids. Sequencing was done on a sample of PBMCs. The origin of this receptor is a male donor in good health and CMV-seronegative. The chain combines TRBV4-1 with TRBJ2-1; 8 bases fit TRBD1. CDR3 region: CASSPGQGPYNEQFF. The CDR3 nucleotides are TGCGCCAGCAGTCCAGGACAGGGCCCCTACAATGAGCAGTTCTTC.